This record covers a single T cell receptor beta chain. This table comes from immunoSEQ multiplex PCR, and its TCRdb copy is limited to in-frame clones, with some not included. Among around 150,000 clones listed, about 93% were seen once. Trimming removed 6 bases from V and 7 bases from J, with 6 bases in between. Germline loops: CDR1 MNHEY, CDR2 SVGAGI. The CDR3 runs 10 residues. The sample comes from a study of T cell responses to AZD1222 COVID-19 vaccine. The sequence derives from an adult who received the AZD1222 COVID-19 vaccine. This specimen was peripheral blood, taken 28 days after the second AZD1222 dose. This chain uses TRBV6-5 with TRBJ1-1; D ambiguous. Here the CDR3 reads CASSTYEAFF. DNA of the CDR3: TGTGCCAGCAGCACCTATGAAGCTTTCTTT.